A selection of T cell receptor beta chains follows, all from one sample in a study of T cells after yellow fever vaccination. From the 5' RACE reads, TCRdb called clonotypes with MiXCR, one entry per CDR3 protein. The table shows a few hundred thousand distinct CDR3 sequences, with around 3.6% occurring only once. Source: PBMCs, taken on the day of the yellow fever booster vaccination. These receptors came from a man between 18 and 35 years old who received the YFV17D yellow fever vaccine. The conserved cysteine and the conserved F or W are not part of the CDR3 here. Each record gives: clone size, J gene, V gene, CDR3 protein. A row's size may be missing; if present it is once, few, many or a size class.

many TRBJ1-1 TRBV5-1 ASSEAF
many TRBJ2-5 TRBV27 ASSLSGEHQETQY
. TRBJ1-6 TRBV7-9 ASSGGEQNSPLH
few TRBJ1-2 TRBV12-3/TRBV12-4 ASSAFPRGANYGYT
many TRBJ1-4 TRBV11-2 ASSPMAGQSNEKLF
. TRBJ1-5 TRBV7-8 ASSPQSDQPQH
many TRBJ2-3 TRBV18 ASSGRDTDTQY
. TRBJ2-7 TRBV27 ASSPKTTGEQY
few TRBJ1-6 TRBV5-3 ADEAILSYNSPLH
few TRBJ1-4 TRBV14 ASSLPGQGYRVQEKLF
many TRBJ1-1 TRBV29-1 SVEPFVNTEAF
many TRBJ2-5 TRBV20-1 SARDPTSGGRSRVGQY
many TRBJ2-1 TRBV20-1 SAPRLGYNEQF
. TRBJ2-1 TRBV4-2 ASSSEGGTYNEQF
few TRBJ1-6 TRBV4-1 ASSLDRVLDSPLH
. TRBJ2-5 TRBV6-5 ASSWTSGDQETQY
. TRBJ1-4 TRBV14 ASSLSTAGCGNEKLF
many TRBJ2-1 TRBV5-1 ASSLTDRGTGYNEQF
many TRBJ2-1 TRBV27 ASSTAAGPEF
few TRBJ2-5 TRBV5-5 ASSLEVRLAGAGETQY
. TRBJ1-4 TRBV4-3 ASSERAQLNEKLF
many TRBJ2-2 TRBV4-3 ASSQVGLFDTGELF
many TRBJ1-1 TRBV18 ASSPRVSRRNTEAF
. TRBJ1-5 TRBV20-1 SASGTDNQPQH
. TRBJ1-1 TRBV7-2 ASSLRQGDATEAF
many TRBJ1-1 TRBV6-2/TRBV6-3 ASSWDSYTEAF
many TRBJ2-1 TRBV12-3/TRBV12-4 ASSLGQGPSNEQF
many TRBJ2-5 TRBV30 AWSVGSIRETQY